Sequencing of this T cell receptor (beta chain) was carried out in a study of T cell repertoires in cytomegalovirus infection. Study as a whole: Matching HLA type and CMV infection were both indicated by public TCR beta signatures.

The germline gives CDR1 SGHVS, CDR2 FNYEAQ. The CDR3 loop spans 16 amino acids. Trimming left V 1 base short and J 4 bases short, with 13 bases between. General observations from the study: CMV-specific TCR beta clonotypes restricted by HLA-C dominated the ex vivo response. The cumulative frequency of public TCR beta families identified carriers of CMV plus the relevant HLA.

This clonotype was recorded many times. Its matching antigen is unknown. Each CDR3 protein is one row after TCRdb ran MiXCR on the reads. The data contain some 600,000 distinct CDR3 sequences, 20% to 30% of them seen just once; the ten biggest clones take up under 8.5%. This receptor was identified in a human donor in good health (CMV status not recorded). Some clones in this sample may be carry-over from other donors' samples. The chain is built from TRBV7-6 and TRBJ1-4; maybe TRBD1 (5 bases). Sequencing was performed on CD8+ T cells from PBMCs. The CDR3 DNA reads TGTGCCAGCAGCTTAGTCGATGGGGGGATTAATGAAAAACTGTTTTTT. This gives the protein CASSLVDGGINEKLFF.